This TCR beta chain was obtained from a study of PD-L1 blockade in urothelial cancer. Of note for this clone: Germline and junction disagree at one end, which may indicate a read error.

Method: immunoSEQ multiplex PCR; TCRdb's copy keeps in-frame clones and lacks some. In the table there are over 70,000 clones, 75% to 90% of which are singletons. Time point in this sample: peripheral blood 6 weeks after treatment start. The specimen comprised PBMCs, sampled around atezolizumab (anti-PD-L1) treatment. The source of this sequence is a man between 65 and 85 years old with urothelial cancer.

The CDR3 coding sequence is TGCGCCAGCAGGCCCGGTGGCGGGGATTACACTGAGCAGTTCTTC. Encoded protein: CASRPGGGDYTEQFF. The chain couples TRBV5-1 to TRBJ2-1; possible D gene TRBD2, 6 bases. CDR1 is SGHRS and CDR2 is YFSETQ in the germline V gene. The length of the CDR3 is 15 residues.